The entry that follows covers one T cell receptor (beta chain) sequence. This entry belongs to a study of blood T cell repertoires in COVID-19. Study at large: T cells, B-cell-depleted T cells, or PBMCs supplied cDNA or gDNA.

The authors' processing: From reference gene primer amplification, estimates of nucleated cell counts were derived. Profiled with immunoSEQ multiplex PCR; TCRdb holds only in-frame clones, not every one. V, J and clone size are those of that table, while D and trimming were read from the DNA. Among hundreds of thousands of clones, approximately 90% were seen once, and the ten largest hold roughly 3%. This CDR3 contains 13 residues. V lost 2 bases to trimming and J lost 8 bases, with 10 bases between them. Germline V gene sequence: CDR1 MNHEY, CDR2 SVGEGT. This receptor was obtained from a woman younger than 35 who had recovered from COVID-19. The V gene is TRBV6-2 or TRBV6-3, the J gene TRBJ2-1; no reliable D call. Sequences were obtained from peripheral blood. CDR3: CASSYPKRDEQFF. In nucleotides, the CDR3 is TGTGCCAGCAGTTACCCCAAGCGTGATGAGCAGTTCTTC.